This entry features one T cell receptor beta chain sequence. Its antigen remains unidentified. From germline, CDR1 is SGHRS and CDR2 YFSETQ. Trimming stripped 2 bases from V and 2 bases from J, with 7 bases between. The CDR3 runs to 13 residues. The data were taken from a study of STAT3 mutations in large granular lymphocyte leukemia. Study-wide background: Immunosuppressive therapy was given to more than half of T-LGLL patients.

Study-wide findings and caveats: Every T-LGLL patient had at least one immunodominant TCRbeta clonotype.

Assay used: immunoSEQ multiplex PCR; TCRdb lists only in-frame clones, some missing. The sample has tens of thousands of clones, over 60% seen once; the top ten hold around 28%. The sequence came from a woman aged 50 to 65 with T-cell large granular lymphocyte leukemia. Some clones in this sample may be carry-over from other donors' samples. Sequences were obtained from peripheral blood mononuclear cells. This chain links TRBV5-1 with TRBJ2-5; D is unresolved. Here the CDR3 reads CASSFGSQETQYF. In DNA, the CDR3 is TGCGCCAGCAGCTTCGGGTCGCAAGAGACCCAGTACTTC.